Shown below are 30 T cell receptor beta chains from a single sample sequenced in a study of vaccination and CD4 T cells after COVID-19. Their cognate antigens are unknown. Documented treatment: approximately 9-day PBMC culture with coronavirus spike peptide pools or control peptides (ViraFEST assay). Investigators obtained the unexposed donor's CD4+ T cells before the COVID-19 pandemic (2011-2018). Sequenced with the Oncomine TCR Beta short-read assay was DNA taken from cultured CD4+ T cells. Investigators obtained genomic DNA by extraction from cultured CD4+ T cells. TCRdb used MiXCR to reprocess the PCR reads, holding one entry per CDR3 protein. Of under 8,000 distinct CDR3 sequences in the sample, less than 45% were seen once. The sequencing input was CD4+ T cells from blood, cultured in vitro. The receptors were sampled from a human donor in good health.

This clonotype was found a few times. The V and J genes are TRBV28 and TRBJ2-7, with D tentatively TRBD1 or TRBD2 (6 bases each). The CDR3 runs 14 residues. V lost 4 bases and J 7 bases, leaving 17 bases between the germline ends. Germline CDR1 is MDHEN and CDR2 is SYDVKM. The CDR3 sequence: CASSSIGGGQEQYF. The CDR3 nucleotides read TGTGCCAGCAGTTCTATAGGAGGGGGGCAGGAGCAGTACTTC.

V and J are TRBV6-1 and TRBJ1-5; perhaps TRBD1 as D (5 bases). CDR1 and CDR2 (germline): MNHNS, SASEGT. Trimming stripped 4 bases from V and 9 bases from J, with 13 bases between. This CDR3 has 13 amino acids. The CDR3 coding sequence is TGTGCCAGCAGTGTGGGACTGATCGGGCCCCAGCATTTT. Translating it yields CASSVGLIGPQHF.

CDR3 protein: CATGTVNTEAFF. The CDR3 DNA sequence: TGTGCCACTGGCACAGTGAACACTGAAGCTTTCTTT. This chain joins TRBV15 and TRBJ1-1; D is unresolved. The V gene lost 9 bases and the J gene lost 0 bases, with 8 bases spanning the gap. The CDR3 contains 12 residues. Germline values: CDR1 LNHNV, CDR2 YYDKDF (reference sequence). The whole variable domain, filled in from reference TRBV15 and TRBJ1-1, reads DAMVIQNPRYQVTQFGKPVTLSCSQTLNHNVMYWYQQKSSQAPKLLFHYYDKDFNNEADTPDNFQSRRPNTSFCFLDIRSPGLGDTAMYLCATGTVNTEAFFGQGTRLTVV.

The chain combines TRBV20-1 with TRBJ2-3, with D unresolved. Germline V CDR1 and CDR2: DFQATT, SNEGSKA (reference sequence). The CDR3 loop spans 10 amino acids. The CDR3 is CTTSTDTQYF. CDR3 bases: TGCACCACCTCCACAGATACGCAGTATTTT.

The chain has TRBV7-2 and TRBJ2-7; D not resolved. From germline, CDR1 is SGHTA and CDR2 FQGNSA. V lost 1 base, J lost 7 bases, and 11 bases lay in between. This CDR3 has 13 residues. The chain's CDR3 is CASSLGGFKEQYF. The CDR3 DNA sequence: TGTGCCAGCAGCTTAGGCGGATTTAAAGAGCAGTACTTC.

The chain is built from TRBV12-3 or TRBV12-4 and TRBJ2-2; TRBD2 agrees at 9 bases. The CDR3 is 13 residues long. CDR3 DNA: TGTGCTGGGGGACTAGCTACTGCCGGGGAGCTGTTTTTT. It yields the protein CAGGLATAGELFF.

This clonotype is medium-sized (0.01 to 0.1%). The chain carries TRBV10-3 and TRBJ1-2, with a weak D call TRBD1 (5 bases). CDR1 and CDR2 from the germline V gene are ENHRY and SYGVKD. This CDR3 comprises 12 residues. V gave up 10 bases and J gave up 2 bases, with 11 bases separating them. Written as DNA, the CDR3 is TGTGCCACGCTAGGGACCAACTATGGCTACACCTTC. This sequence encodes CATLGTNYGYTF.

This clonotype showed up just a few times. V usage is TRBV6-5 and J usage is TRBJ2-3; 13 nucleotides agree with TRBD2. CDR3 length: 18 residues. In germline, CDR1 is MNHEY, CDR2 SVGAGI. V was pared by 2 bases and J by 0 bases, with 5 bases of the junction left unmatched. This CDR3 is CASSYGTSGTLSTDTQYF. The CDR3 DNA sequence: TGTGCCAGCAGTTACGGGACTAGCGGGACGCTTAGCACAGATACGCAGTATTTT.

This clonotype appeared a few times. The rearrangement joins TRBV20-1 to TRBJ1-1, with TRBD1 as a possible D gene (6 bases). This CDR3 is built from 11 residues. V lost 6 bases and J lost 6, with 11 bases in between. Looked up from germline, CDR1 is DFQATT and CDR2 is SNEGSKA (reference sequence). The CDR3 sequence is CSAGTTAEAFF. In DNA form, the CDR3 reads TGCAGTGCCGGGACAACTGCTGAAGCTTTCTTT.

The sample holds a few counts of this clonotype. The V and J genes are TRBV20-1 and TRBJ1-2; 7 positions match TRBD1. Looked up from germline, CDR1 is DFQATT and CDR2 is SNEGSKA (reference sequence). This CDR3 contains 15 residues. Trimming took 5 bases from V and 0 from J; bases not matched to a gene: 9. The CDR3 bases are TGCAGTGCTCTCATACCGGGACAGACTAACTATGGCTACACCTTC. Its protein is CSALIPGQTNYGYTF.

The chain has TRBV28 and TRBJ1-5; tentative D call: TRBD1 (6 bases). V was shortened by 6 bases and J by 0 bases, with 12 bases between the two germline ends. In germline, CDR1 is MDHEN, CDR2 SYDVKM. This CDR3 has 15 residues. The CDR3 loop is CASRHRDYSNQPQHF. DNA of the CDR3: TGTGCCAGCAGACACAGGGACTATAGCAATCAGCCCCAGCATTTT.

As concerns this clonotype: A junction end diverges from the germline sequence, so it may reflect a read error. This chain joins TRBV20-1 and TRBJ2-5, with 13 bases lining up with TRBD2. Looked up from germline, CDR1 is DFQATT and CDR2 is SNEGSKA (reference sequence). There are 20 residues in the CDR3. The CDR3 loop reads CSASGLGGLAGEGVQEAQYF. The CDR3 DNA is TGCAGTGCTAGCGGGTTGGGCGGACTAGCGGGAGAGGGCGTCCAAGAGGCCCAGTACTTC.

The J gene is TRBJ2-3, the V gene TRBV20-1; 10 bases line up with TRBD2. The V segment lost 5 bases and the J segment 0 bases; nucleotides outside the gene matches: 5. The CDR3 is 15 amino acids. The V gene's germline CDR1 is DFQATT and CDR2 SNEGSKA (reference sequence). The DNA for the CDR3 is TGCAGTGCTGCCGGACTAGCGGCTAGCACAGATACGCAGTATTTT. This gives the protein CSAAGLAASTDTQYF.

The chain is built from TRBV20-1 and TRBJ2-1; D ambiguous. The V gene's germline CDR1 is DFQATT and CDR2 SNEGSKA (reference sequence). The CDR3 has 11 amino acids. Trimming left V 2 bases short and J 3 bases short, with 2 bases between. The CDR3 coding sequence is TGCAGTGCTAGATTCTACAATGAGCAGTTCTTC. The encoded protein is CSARFYNEQFF.

The rearrangement links TRBV30 to TRBJ1-1; 8 positions match TRBD1. This CDR3 comprises 13 residues. Losses at the gene ends were 7 bases for V and 2 bases for J; bases not matched to a gene: 6. From germline, CDR1 is GTSNPN and CDR2 SVGIG (reference sequence). CDR3 sequence: CAFDRGYNTEAFF. Written as DNA, the CDR3 is TGTGCCTTCGACAGGGGTTATAACACTGAAGCTTTCTTT.

The rearrangement links TRBV20-1 to TRBJ1-2, with D possibly TRBD1 on 5 matching bases. Germline CDR1 DFQATT, CDR2 SNEGSKA (reference sequence). V was clipped by 1 base and J by 8 bases, with 14 bases between them. There are 13 residues in the CDR3. The CDR3 DNA is TGCAGTGCTAGAGGGGCCAGGGAAGTCGGCTACACCTTC. Its translation: CSARGAREVGYTF.

J is TRBJ2-7 and V is TRBV28; 7 nucleotides match TRBD2. V lost 8 bases, J lost 1 base, and 11 bases stayed unmatched. This CDR3 contains 15 residues. CDR1 MDHEN and CDR2 SYDVKM come from the germline V gene. The CDR3 loop reads CASRGVWGGSYEQYF. CDR3 nucleotide sequence: TGTGCCAGCCGAGGGGTGTGGGGGGGTTCCTACGAGCAGTACTTC.

The chain recombines TRBV29-1 with TRBJ1-2; D gene ambiguous. The CDR3 contains 12 residues. V shed 4 bases and J shed 4 bases, with 10 bases lying between them. Per germline, CDR1 SQVTM and CDR2 ANQGSEA. CDR3 sequence: CSVVAPLYGYTF. The DNA for the CDR3 is TGCAGCGTTGTGGCCCCCCTCTATGGCTACACCTTC. Full variable domain (rest looked up from reference TRBV29-1 and TRBJ1-2): SAVISQKPSRDICQRGTSLTIQCQVDSQVTMMFWYRQQPGQSLTLIATANQGSEATYESGFVIDKFPISRPNLTFSTLTVSNMSPEDSSIYLCSVVAPLYGYTFGSGTRLTVV.

This clonotype was recorded a few times. The rearrangement joins TRBV19 to TRBJ1-1, with 8 bases lining up with TRBD1. This CDR3 has 13 amino acids. Germline loops: CDR1 LNHDA, CDR2 SQIVND (reference sequence). V was pared by 7 bases and J by 5 bases, with 6 bases of the junction left unmatched. The CDR3 coding sequence is TGTGCCAGTACGGACAGGGCGGGAACTGAAGCTTTCTTT. This encodes CASTDRAGTEAFF.

The gene calls are TRBV7-9 and TRBJ1-1, with D perhaps TRBD1 (6 bases). Germline V lookup: CDR1 SEHNR, CDR2 FQNEAQ (reference sequence). Trimming took 8 bases from V and 4 from J, leaving 17 bases between them. The CDR3 length is 14 residues. This chain's CDR3 is CASGYRAGGTEAFF. The CDR3 DNA reads TGTGCCAGCGGATACAGGGCCGGCGGCACTGAAGCTTTCTTT.

This rearrangement joins TRBV28 to TRBJ2-7; D unresolved. The CDR3 is 13 residues long. Trimming took 7 bases from V and 0 from J, leaving 10 bases between them. Germline CDR1 reads MDHEN; CDR2 reads SYDVKM. For the CDR3, the DNA is TGTGCCAGCAAGGAGAACTACTCCTACGAGCAGTACTTC. This gives the protein CASKENYSYEQYF. The whole variable domain, filled in from reference TRBV28 and TRBJ2-7, reads DVKVTQSSRYLVKRTGEKVFLECVQDMDHENMFWYRQDPGLGLRLIYFSYDVKMKEKGDIPEGYSVSREKKERFSLILESASTNQTSMYLCASKENYSYEQYFGPGTRLTVT.

This clonotype is a singleton in its sample. This sequence joins TRBV10-3 and TRBJ2-7; maybe TRBD1 (5 bases). The CDR3 is 19 amino acids. Trimming cost V 0 bases and J 4 bases, with 25 bases left between them. Germline V lookup: CDR1 ENHRY, CDR2 SYGVKD. The CDR3 coding sequence is TGTGCCATCAGTGAGTCGGGGCATGGACGGATAGACAGCCTATACGAGCAGTACTTC. As protein: CAISESGHGRIDSLYEQYF.

This chain links TRBV2 with TRBJ2-7; the D gene is possibly TRBD1 (6 bases). Germline V gene sequence: CDR1 SNHLY, CDR2 FYNNEI. The CDR3 is 13 amino acids. The V and J ends lost 6 bases and 4 bases respectively, with 13 bases between them. CDR3 sequence reads: CASRATGKYEQYF. The CDR3 DNA follows: TGTGCCAGCAGAGCGACAGGAAAGTACGAGCAGTACTTC.

This clonotype occurred a few times. The chain combines TRBV28 with TRBJ2-5; D remains ambiguous. The CDR3 is 13 residues long. Germline CDR1 is MDHEN and CDR2 is SYDVKM. Trimming shortened V by 6 bases and J by 1 base, and 9 bases separated the two germline ends. The CDR3 nucleotides are TGTGCCAGCAGACCCCAAGGCCAAGAGACCCAGTACTTC. Amino acids: CASRPQGQETQYF.

The rearrangement links TRBV30 to TRBJ1-2, with D unclear. Germline assignment: CDR1 GTSNPN and CDR2 SVGIG (reference sequence). The CDR3 contains 13 residues. The V and J ends lost 2 bases and 0 bases respectively, with 7 bases between them. As DNA, the CDR3 is TGTGCCTGGAGTCAGTTAGCTAACTATGGCTACACCTTC. This codes for CAWSQLANYGYTF.

This rearrangement joins TRBV28 to TRBJ2-1; TRBD1 matches 11 bases. The CDR3 extends over 18 amino acids. Germline V lookup: CDR1 MDHEN, CDR2 SYDVKM. The junction had 16 bases not matched to a gene; V was cut back by 5 bases and J by 7 bases. The CDR3 is CASSLGKFGQGARNEQFF. The CDR3 coding sequence is TGTGCCAGCAGTCTAGGGAAGTTCGGACAGGGGGCTAGGAATGAGCAGTTCTTC.

This clonotype rates as large (0.1 to 1%). This chain links TRBV15 with TRBJ2-7; either TRBD1 or TRBD2 may supply D (5 bases each). The CDR3 has 15 residues. V gave up 5 bases and J gave up 4 bases, with 18 bases separating them. Germline V CDR1 and CDR2: LNHNV, YYDKDF (reference sequence). CDR3 loop: CATSPLGGALYEQYF. CDR3 nucleotide sequence: TGTGCCACCAGCCCACTTGGGGGTGCCCTTTACGAGCAGTACTTC.

This chain joins TRBV19 and TRBJ2-5; D is perhaps TRBD2 (5 bases). CDR3 length: 16 amino acids. V was cut by 3 bases and J by 5 bases, with 19 bases left in between. Germline V gene sequence: CDR1 LNHDA, CDR2 SQIVND (reference sequence). The CDR3 is CASSIPRFEGMETQYF. The CDR3 nucleotides are TGTGCCAGTAGTATCCCAAGGTTTGAGGGAATGGAGACCCAGTACTTC.

This chain joins TRBV14 and TRBJ1-2, with D perhaps matching TRBD1 (6 bases). Germline V gene sequence: CDR1 SGHDN, CDR2 FVKESK. Trimming took 2 bases from V and 5 from J, leaving 9 bases between them. This CDR3 spans 13 amino acids. CDR3 protein: CASSQYRAYGYTF. CDR3 DNA: TGTGCCAGCAGCCAATACAGGGCGTATGGCTACACCTTC.

This sequence joins TRBV2 and TRBJ2-7; D may be TRBD2 (6 bases). This CDR3 has 15 amino acids. Trimming stripped 3 bases from V and 6 bases from J, with 18 bases between. Germline CDR1 reads SNHLY; CDR2 reads FYNNEI. CDR3 coding DNA: TGTGCCAGCAGTGACCCGGCGGGAAGCTTCCTCGAGCAGTACTTC. As protein: CASSDPAGSFLEQYF.